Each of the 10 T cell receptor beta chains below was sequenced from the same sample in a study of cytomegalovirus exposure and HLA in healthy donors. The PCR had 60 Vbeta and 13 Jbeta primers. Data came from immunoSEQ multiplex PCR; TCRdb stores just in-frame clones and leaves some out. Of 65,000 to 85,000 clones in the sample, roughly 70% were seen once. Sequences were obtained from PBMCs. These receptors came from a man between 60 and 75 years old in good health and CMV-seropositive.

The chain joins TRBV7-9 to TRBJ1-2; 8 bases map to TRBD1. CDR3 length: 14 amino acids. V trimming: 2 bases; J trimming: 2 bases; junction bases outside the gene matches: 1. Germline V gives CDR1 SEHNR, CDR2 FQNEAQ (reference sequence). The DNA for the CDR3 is TGTGCCAGCAGCTTAACAGGGGGGAACTATGGCTACACCTTC. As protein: CASSLTGGNYGYTF.

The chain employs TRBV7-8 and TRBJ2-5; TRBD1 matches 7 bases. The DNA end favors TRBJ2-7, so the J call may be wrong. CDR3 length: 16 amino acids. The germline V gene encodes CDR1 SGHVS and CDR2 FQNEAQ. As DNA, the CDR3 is TGTGCCAGCAGCTTAGATCGGGACAGTCTCTTTTACGAGCAGTACTTC. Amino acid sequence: CASSLDRDSLFYEQYF.

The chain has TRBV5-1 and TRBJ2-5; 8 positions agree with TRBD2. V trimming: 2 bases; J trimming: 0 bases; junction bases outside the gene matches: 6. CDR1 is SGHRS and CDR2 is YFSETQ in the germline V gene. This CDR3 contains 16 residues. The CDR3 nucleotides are TGCGCCAGCAGCTTTAACGCGGGGGGCTACCAAGAGACCCAGTACTTC. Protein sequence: CASSFNAGGYQETQYF.

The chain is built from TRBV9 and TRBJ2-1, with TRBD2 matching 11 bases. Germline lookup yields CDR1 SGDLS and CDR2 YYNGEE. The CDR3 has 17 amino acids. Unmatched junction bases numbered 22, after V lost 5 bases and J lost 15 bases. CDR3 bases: TGTGCCAGCAGGGTACCCGCGTGGGCTAGCGGGGGGCTATGGCCGTTCTTC. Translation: CASRVPAWASGGLWPFF.

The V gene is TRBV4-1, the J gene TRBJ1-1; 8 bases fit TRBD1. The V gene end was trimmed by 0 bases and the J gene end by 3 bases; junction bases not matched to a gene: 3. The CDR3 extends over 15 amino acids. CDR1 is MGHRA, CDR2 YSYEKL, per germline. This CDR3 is CASSQEAGGYTEAFF. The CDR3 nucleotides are TGCGCCAGCAGCCAAGAGGCAGGGGGCTACACTGAAGCTTTCTTT.

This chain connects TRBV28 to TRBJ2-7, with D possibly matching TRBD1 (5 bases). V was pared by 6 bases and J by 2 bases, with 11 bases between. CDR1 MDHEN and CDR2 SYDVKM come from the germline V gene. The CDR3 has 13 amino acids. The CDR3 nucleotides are TGTGCCAGCAGCAGCGACAGCCCCTACGAGCAGTACTTC. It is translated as CASSSDSPYEQYF. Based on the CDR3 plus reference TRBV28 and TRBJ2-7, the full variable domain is DVKVTQSSRYLVKRTGEKVFLECVQDMDHENMFWYRQDPGLGLRLIYFSYDVKMKEKGDIPEGYSVSREKKERFSLILESASTNQTSMYLCASSSDSPYEQYFGPGTRLTVT.

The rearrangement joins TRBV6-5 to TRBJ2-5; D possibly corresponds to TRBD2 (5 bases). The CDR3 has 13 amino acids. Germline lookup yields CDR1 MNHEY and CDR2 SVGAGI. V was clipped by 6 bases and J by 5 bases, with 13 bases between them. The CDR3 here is CASSGVGVETQYF. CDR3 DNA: TGTGCCAGCAGCGGGGTGGGTGTGGAGACCCAGTACTTC.

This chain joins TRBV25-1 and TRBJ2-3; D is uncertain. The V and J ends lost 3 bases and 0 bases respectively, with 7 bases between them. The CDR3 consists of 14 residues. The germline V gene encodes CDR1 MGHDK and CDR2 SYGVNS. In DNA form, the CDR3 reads TGTGCCAGCAGTGACGAACGGAGCACAGATACGCAGTATTTT. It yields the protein CASSDERSTDTQYF.

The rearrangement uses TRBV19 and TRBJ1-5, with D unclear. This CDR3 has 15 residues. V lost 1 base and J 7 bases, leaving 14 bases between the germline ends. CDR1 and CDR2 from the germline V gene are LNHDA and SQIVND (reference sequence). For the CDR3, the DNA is TGTGCCAGTAGTATAGGCCCGGGAATTGGCCAGCCCCAGCATTTT. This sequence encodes CASSIGPGIGQPQHF.

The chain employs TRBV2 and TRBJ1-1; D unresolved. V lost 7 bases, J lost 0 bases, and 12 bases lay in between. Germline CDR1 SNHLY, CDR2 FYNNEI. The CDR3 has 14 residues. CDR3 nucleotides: TGTGCCAGCACCCTCAGTTTAATGAACACTGAAGCTTTCTTT. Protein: CASTLSLMNTEAFF.